These 2 T cell receptor beta chains were all obtained from the same sample, sequenced in a study of T cell responses to AZD1222 COVID-19 vaccine. Sequencing used immunoSEQ multiplex PCR; TCRdb keeps in-frame clones, though not all of them. The sample has over 75,000 clones, around 90% seen once. The input for sequencing was peripheral blood, taken on day 0 of AZD1222 vaccination. These receptors were taken from an adult in good health.

In its sample, this clone was seen a few times. V and J are TRBV2 and TRBJ1-1; TRBD1 is a possible D gene (5 bases). The CDR3 consists of 12 residues. V lost 11 bases and J 1 base, leaving 11 bases between the germline ends. Germline CDR1 SNHLY, CDR2 FYNNEI. The CDR3, as DNA: TGTGCCGGGGGAGGGCAGAACACTGAAGCTTTCTTT. It specifies CAGGGQNTEAFF.

This sequence joins TRBV19 and TRBJ2-7; D perhaps matches TRBD2 (5 bases). This CDR3 has 15 residues. V was clipped by 5 bases and J by 2 bases, with 16 bases between them. CDR1 is LNHDA and CDR2 is SQIVND in the germline V gene (reference sequence). DNA of the CDR3: TGTGCCAGTAGTGGACCCGGGATCTTCCCCTACGAGCAGTACTTC. Its protein is CASSGPGIFPYEQYF.